This T cell receptor (beta chain) was captured by sequencing in a study of blood T cell repertoires in COVID-19. Germline lookup yields CDR1 SGHTA and CDR2 FQGNSA. This CDR3 is 13 amino acids long. V lost 0 bases and J lost 3, with 5 bases in between. The repertoire was sequenced with immunoSEQ multiplex PCR; TCRdb's copy has only in-frame clones and lacks some. The sample lists under 200,000 clones; around 83% were seen once. Participant-reported clinical history was the basis for cohort assignment. Specimen: PBMCs or T cells enriched from blood (not recorded which). This receptor was taken from a woman younger than 45 who had been exposed to COVID-19. The chain combines TRBV7-2 with TRBJ1-1; D not resolved. CDR3 protein: CASSLAGHTEAFF. Written as DNA, the CDR3 is TGTGCCAGCAGCTTAGCTGGCCACACTGAAGCTTTCTTT.